This T cell receptor (beta chain) was captured in a study of T cells in Graves' hyperthyroidism and ophthalmopathy. What was amplified from RNA transcripts were TCR beta CDR3 regions. Researchers ran a first-round RT-PCR on the TCR CDR3 using the HTBI primer set. TCRdb passed the multiplex PCR reads through MiXCR, listing each CDR3 protein once. Of about 480,000 distinct CDR3 sequences in the sample, about an eighth were seen once. Study-wide results and limits: The blood repertoire included most of the expanded thyroid clonotypes above 0.001.

J lost 2 bases, V lost 6 bases, and 4 bases had no gene match. Germline-derived CDR1 and CDR2 are MNHNS and SASEGT. This CDR3 contains 14 residues. To note about this clonotype: Its antigen is unknown. The CDR3 carries no conserved terminal phenylalanine or tryptophan, so it likely arises from a read error.

Stable hyperthyroidism: no ophthalmopathy progression over 18 months of follow-up. The study based diagnoses on clinical symptoms, serum thyroxine and TRAb, thyroid ultrasound and orbital computed tomography. This TCR was recovered from a woman between 18 and 29 years old with Graves' hyperthyroidism. Material: blood. J is TRBJ1-1 and V is TRBV6-1; the match to TRBD1 covers 9 bases. The CDR3 region is CASRVDRGNTEAFL. In nucleotides, the CDR3 is TGTGCCAGCAGGGTGGACAGGGGCAACACTGAAGCTTTCCTT.